A single sample is the source of the 7 T cell receptor beta chains below, sequenced in a study of T cell repertoires in breast cancer. An expanded emulsion RT-PCR with primers for all TCR V genes paired CD8+ T cell chains. Unpaired genes were suppressed by blocking oligonucleotides during a second nested PCR. TCRdb re-derived calls from the emulsion pairing reads in MiXCR, one entry per CDR3 protein. This sample has tens of thousands of distinct CDR3 sequences, with about 50% found just once. The sample taken for sequencing was CD8+ T cells. The receptors shown here come from a pool of human donors with breast cancer or a healthy control (not recorded which).

This clonotype was observed a handful of times. The V gene is TRBV4-1, the J gene TRBJ2-1; D is unclear. The V gene lost 1 base and the J gene lost 2 bases, with 12 bases spanning the gap. Germline loops: CDR1 MGHRA, CDR2 YSYEKL. CDR3 size: 16 residues. CDR3 loop: CASSQGVAATYNEQFF. DNA for the CDR3: TGCGCCAGCAGCCAAGGGGTGGCAGCTACCTACAATGAGCAGTTCTTC.

The chain couples TRBV3-1 to TRBJ2-1; a weak D match, TRBD2 (5 bases). The V end lost 4 bases, the J end lost 9 bases, and 16 bases lay between the germline ends. In germline, CDR1 is LGHDT, CDR2 YNNKEL (reference sequence). This CDR3 region has 14 residues. The DNA of the CDR3 is TGTGCCAGCAGCCTGGACTGGATTTCGGGTGAGCAGTTCTTC. Residues: CASSLDWISGEQFF.

The gene calls are TRBV6-2 or TRBV6-3 and TRBJ1-1; D gene unclear. The CDR3 consists of 14 residues. V was shortened by 5 bases and J by 1 base, with 11 bases between the two germline ends. CDR1 and CDR2 from the germline V gene are MNHEY and SVGEGT. CDR3 sequence (DNA): TGTGCCAGCAGTCACATCGTAAGGAACACTGAAGCTTTCTTT. It translates to CASSHIVRNTEAFF.

The chain carries TRBV6-6 and TRBJ2-5; D is undetermined. Germline CDR1 is MNHNY and CDR2 is SVGAGI (reference sequence). This CDR3 has 13 residues. V lost 6 bases and J lost 2, with 10 bases in between. CDR3 nucleotides: TGTGCCAGCAGACTTAACGGTCAAGAGACCCAGTACTTC. This translates into CASRLNGQETQYF.

This chain links TRBV18 with TRBJ1-1; 7 bases are a match to TRBD1. CDR3 length: 14 amino acids. V shed 6 bases, J shed 5 bases, and the junction held 9 bases outside the gene matches. Germline V CDR1 and CDR2: KGHSH, LQKENI. This CDR3 reads CASSVGTVATEAFF. The CDR3 region has the DNA TGTGCCAGCTCTGTCGGGACAGTGGCTACTGAAGCTTTCTTT.

As concerns this clonotype: Germline is not matched at one junction end, which may reflect a read error. This rearrangement joins TRBV11-1 to TRBJ2-5; unclear D gene. This CDR3 contains 14 residues. Per the germline V gene, CDR1 is SGHAT and CDR2 is FQDESV (reference sequence). Written as DNA, the CDR3 is TGTACCAGCAGCCGCTACAGCATGGCGGAGACCCAGTACTTC. Translated: CTSSRYSMAETQYF.

The chain links TRBV6-1 to TRBJ1-2; perhaps TRBD1 as D (5 bases). Per the germline V gene, CDR1 is MNHNS and CDR2 is SASEGT. The CDR3 is 13 residues long. Deletions cut 5 bases from V and 4 bases from J, with 11 bases between. The chain's CDR3 is CASSPQQGYGYTF. CDR3 DNA: TGTGCCAGCAGTCCCCAGCAGGGCTATGGCTACACCTTC.